A selection of T cell receptor beta chains follows, all from one sample in a study of blood T cell repertoires in COVID-19. Some clones are missing from TCRdb's copy, which holds only in-frame ones; the method was immunoSEQ multiplex PCR. The sample lists some 250,000 clones; 70% to 90% were seen once. Source material: PBMCs or T cells enriched from blood (not recorded which). All receptors derive from a woman between 50 and 59 years old who had recovered from COVID-19. Both conserved end residues are part of each CDR3. The order of the fields is clone size, J gene, V gene, D gene, CDR3 DNA, CDR3 protein. D genes are given only for firm matches. Only part of the rows carry a size: once, few, many, or a class if the clone is expanded.

clone_size: NA
j_call: TRBJ1-2
v_call: TRBV28
d_call: NA
cdr3_nt: TGTGCCAGCAGTGTTACAGGGAAAGGGGTTTATGGCTACACCTTC
cdr3_aa: CASSVTGKGVYGYTF

clone_size: once
j_call: TRBJ1-1
v_call: TRBV5-1
d_call: NA
cdr3_nt: TGCGCCAGCAGCTCTGCTTCAGGCCACACTGAAGCTTTCTTT
cdr3_aa: CASSSASGHTEAFF

clone_size: NA
j_call: TRBJ2-2
v_call: TRBV11-3
d_call: NA
cdr3_nt: TGTGCCAGCAGCCCCCGACAGGAAAACACCGGGGAGCTGTTTTTT
cdr3_aa: CASSPRQENTGELFF

clone_size: NA
j_call: TRBJ2-7
v_call: TRBV5-6
d_call: NA
cdr3_nt: TGTGCCAGCAGCTTCGATCGGTTATCCTACGAGCAGTACTTC
cdr3_aa: CASSFDRLSYEQYF

clone_size: NA
j_call: TRBJ1-5
v_call: TRBV3-1/TRBV3-2
d_call: NA
cdr3_nt: TGTGCCAGCAGTCTGACAGGCAATCAGCCCCAGCATTTT
cdr3_aa: CASSLTGNQPQHF

clone_size: NA
j_call: TRBJ2-1
v_call: TRBV20-1
d_call: NA
cdr3_nt: TGCAGTGCCGGGGAGTACAATGAGCAGTTCTTC
cdr3_aa: CSAGEYNEQFF

clone_size: NA
j_call: TRBJ2-7
v_call: TRBV27
d_call: NA
cdr3_nt: TGTGCCAGCAGTTTAAGAGGACTTTCCTCCTACGAGCAGTACTTC
cdr3_aa: CASSLRGLSSYEQYF

clone_size: NA
j_call: TRBJ2-1
v_call: TRBV19
d_call: TRBD2
cdr3_nt: TGTGCCACCAAGCGGGAGACTAGTAATGAGCAGTTCTTC
cdr3_aa: CATKRETSNEQFF

clone_size: NA
j_call: TRBJ2-7
v_call: TRBV28
d_call: NA
cdr3_nt: TGTGCCAGCAGCCAAGGGGGTTCCTCCTACGAGCAGTACTTC
cdr3_aa: CASSQGGSSYEQYF

clone_size: NA
j_call: TRBJ2-1
v_call: TRBV28
d_call: TRBD1
cdr3_nt: TGTGCCAGCACACACGGGACGACAGGGGTCGGTAATGAGCAGTTCTTC
cdr3_aa: CASTHGTTGVGNEQFF

clone_size: NA
j_call: TRBJ1-1
v_call: TRBV4-1
d_call: NA
cdr3_nt: TGCGCCAGCAGCCAAGAGGCGGCAGCGAACACTGAAGCTTTCTTT
cdr3_aa: CASSQEAAANTEAFF

clone_size: NA
j_call: TRBJ1-4
v_call: TRBV28
d_call: NA
cdr3_nt: TGTGCCAGCAGTTTAAGGGGGAGTAATGAAAAACTGTTTTTT
cdr3_aa: CASSLRGSNEKLFF

clone_size: NA
j_call: TRBJ2-3
v_call: TRBV28
d_call: TRBD1
cdr3_nt: TGTGCCAGCAGTCCCGGACAGGGGCACACAGATACGCAGTATTTT
cdr3_aa: CASSPGQGHTDTQYF

clone_size: NA
j_call: TRBJ1-4
v_call: TRBV28
d_call: NA
cdr3_nt: TGTGCCAGCAGTTTAAGAGGTGCAACTAATGAAAAACTGTTTTTT
cdr3_aa: CASSLRGATNEKLFF

clone_size: NA
j_call: TRBJ2-3
v_call: TRBV19
d_call: TRBD1
cdr3_nt: TGTGCCAGTAGTACAAGACAGGGGACCACAGATACGCAGTATTTT
cdr3_aa: CASSTRQGTTDTQYF

clone_size: NA
j_call: TRBJ1-6
v_call: TRBV5-1
d_call: TRBD1
cdr3_nt: TGCGCCAGCAGAACAGGGGAGAAAGCACCCCTCCACTTT
cdr3_aa: CASRTGEKAPLHF

clone_size: many
j_call: TRBJ2-7
v_call: TRBV28
d_call: NA
cdr3_nt: TGTGCCAGCAGTTCATACCACAGGTTCAGCTACGAGCAGTACTTC
cdr3_aa: CASSSYHRFSYEQYF

clone_size: NA
j_call: TRBJ2-2
v_call: TRBV3-1/TRBV3-2
d_call: TRBD2
cdr3_nt: TGTGCCAGCAGCCTACTAGCGGGGGTGGAAGGGGAGCTGTTTTTT
cdr3_aa: CASSLLAGVEGELFF

clone_size: NA
j_call: TRBJ2-7
v_call: TRBV24-1
d_call: TRBD1
cdr3_nt: TGTGCCACCCGACAGGGGGCGCGTTACGAGCAGTACTTC
cdr3_aa: CATRQGARYEQYF

clone_size: NA
j_call: TRBJ2-7
v_call: TRBV7-8
d_call: NA
cdr3_nt: TGTGCCAGCAGCGTGGACGGAGACTACTACGAGCAGTACTTC
cdr3_aa: CASSVDGDYYEQYF

clone_size: NA
j_call: TRBJ2-3
v_call: TRBV5-1
d_call: TRBD2
cdr3_nt: TGCGCCAGCAGCTTCGGGACTAGCCGGAGCACAGATACGCAGTATTTT
cdr3_aa: CASSFGTSRSTDTQYF

clone_size: NA
j_call: TRBJ1-5
v_call: TRBV15
d_call: TRBD1
cdr3_nt: TGTGCCACCAGCAGTCCTACAGGGGGTCCTCAGCCCCAGCATTTT
cdr3_aa: CATSSPTGGPQPQHF

clone_size: NA
j_call: TRBJ2-1
v_call: TRBV29-1
d_call: TRBD2
cdr3_nt: TGCAGCGTTGAAAATCCGACTAGCGGAGACTCCTACAATGAGCAGTTCTTC
cdr3_aa: CSVENPTSGDSYNEQFF

clone_size: NA
j_call: TRBJ2-2
v_call: TRBV7-8
d_call: TRBD2
cdr3_nt: TGTGCCAGCAGCCCAAGGCGGGGGGCGAACACCGGGGAGCTGTTTTTT
cdr3_aa: CASSPRRGANTGELFF

clone_size: NA
j_call: TRBJ1-5
v_call: TRBV28
d_call: TRBD1
cdr3_nt: TGTGCCAGCAGTTTATACAGGGGCGCGCAGCCCCAGCATTTT
cdr3_aa: CASSLYRGAQPQHF

clone_size: NA
j_call: TRBJ2-5
v_call: TRBV5-6
d_call: NA
cdr3_nt: TGTGCCAGCAGCTTGCCTGCCAGGGGCGGGGAGACCCAGTACTTC
cdr3_aa: CASSLPARGGETQYF

clone_size: NA
j_call: TRBJ1-6
v_call: TRBV6-5
d_call: TRBD1
cdr3_nt: TGTGCCAGCAGTTACACGGACAGGTCCTATAATTCACCCCTCCACTTT
cdr3_aa: CASSYTDRSYNSPLHF

clone_size: NA
j_call: TRBJ2-3
v_call: TRBV24-1
d_call: NA
cdr3_nt: TGTGCCACCAGTGACTCTGACAGATCTAGCACAGATACGCAGTATTTT
cdr3_aa: CATSDSDRSSTDTQYF

clone_size: NA
j_call: TRBJ2-3
v_call: TRBV10-3
d_call: NA
cdr3_nt: TGTGCCATCAGTGATCGGGGGTGGCGACGCGGGAGCACAGATACGCAGTATTTT
cdr3_aa: CAISDRGWRRGSTDTQYF

clone_size: NA
j_call: TRBJ2-1
v_call: TRBV27
d_call: TRBD2
cdr3_nt: TGTGCCAGCAGTTTTCCCCGACTAGCGGGAGGCAATGAGCAGTTCTTC
cdr3_aa: CASSFPRLAGGNEQFF

clone_size: NA
j_call: TRBJ1-3
v_call: TRBV3-1/TRBV3-2
d_call: TRBD1
cdr3_nt: TGTGCCAGCAGCCGACAGGGGAGCTCTGGAAACACCATATATTTT
cdr3_aa: CASSRQGSSGNTIYF

clone_size: NA
j_call: TRBJ1-1
v_call: TRBV10-3
d_call: TRBD1
cdr3_nt: TGTGCCATCAGCGCGGACAGGGGGCACACTGAAGCTTTCTTT
cdr3_aa: CAISADRGHTEAFF

clone_size: NA
j_call: TRBJ1-6
v_call: TRBV7-2
d_call: TRBD1
cdr3_nt: TGTGCCAGCGCCGCGACAGGGAACTATAATTCACCCCTCCACTTT
cdr3_aa: CASAATGNYNSPLHF